This T cell receptor (beta chain) is drawn from a study of CD8+CD57+ T cells in acquired aplastic anemia. The wider study: Sorted cells (CD4+ and CD8+) yielded DNA amounts that averaged around 3.5 ug.

CDR1 is SNHLY and CDR2 is FYNNEI in the germline V gene. With 7 bases removed from V and 7 bases from J, the gap between germline ends came to 13 bases. The length of the CDR3 is 13 residues. TCR beta VDJ and CDR3 profiling used genomic DNA as template. MiXCR was run by TCRdb on the reads, yielding one entry per CDR3 protein. The sample lists 50,000 to 65,000 distinct CDR3 sequences, about 50% occurring once. This clonotype was detected many times. This receptor was taken from a human donor in good health, serving as a control. The sequenced sample consisted of sorted CD4+, CD8+, or CD8+CD57+ T cells (not recorded which) from PBMCs. The chain couples TRBV2 to TRBJ1-4; perhaps TRBD1 as D (6 bases). The CDR3 bases are TGTGCCAGCAAAGTTGGACAGATTGAAAAACTGTTTTTT. It specifies CASKVGQIEKLFF.